A selection of T cell receptor beta chains follows, all from one sample in a study of blood T cell repertoires in COVID-19. This table comes from immunoSEQ multiplex PCR, and its TCRdb copy is limited to in-frame clones, with some not included. Altogether just over 65,000 clones are present, around 92% being singletons, with the ten largest covering roughly 1.4%. The sample comprised peripheral blood. The receptor source for this set is a man in his 60s with acute or convalescent COVID-19. Both conserved end residues are part of each CDR3. A D gene is named only where the DNA matches it firmly. Size tells how often a clone was seen (once, few, many) or the class of an expanded clone, and some rows leave it out.

v_call	clone_size	j_call	d_call	cdr3_aa	cdr3_nt
TRBV9	-	TRBJ1-3	-	CASSSISWGPGNTIYF	TGTGCCAGCAGCTCTATCAGTTGGGGGCCTGGAAACACCATATATTTT
TRBV19	-	TRBJ1-3	-	CASSTSGGNTIYF	TGTGCCAGTAGTACCTCAGGTGGAAACACCATATATTTT
TRBV27	-	TRBJ2-2	-	CASRKTGLSNTGELFF	TGTGCCAGCAGGAAGACAGGCCTGTCGAACACCGGGGAGCTGTTTTTT
TRBV12-3/TRBV12-4	-	TRBJ1-3	-	CASSLRTVNTIYF	TGTGCCAGCAGTTTGCGAACAGTAAACACCATATATTTT
TRBV7-8	-	TRBJ1-5	-	CASSLVQGPQHF	TGTGCCAGCAGCTTAGTACAGGGGCCCCAGCATTTT
TRBV11-2	-	TRBJ1-5	TRBD1	CASSLRTGSGQPQHF	TGTGCCAGCAGCTTAAGGACAGGGAGTGGTCAGCCCCAGCATTTT
TRBV5-4	-	TRBJ1-4	-	CACHMGATNEKLFF	TGTGCCTGTCATATGGGAGCAACTAATGAAAAACTGTTTTTT
TRBV6-1	once	TRBJ1-6	TRBD1	CASSQGNTGGRSPLHF	TGTGCCAGCAGTCAAGGAAACACAGGGGGAAGGTCACCCCTCCACTTT
TRBV5-1	-	TRBJ1-4	TRBD1	CASSLGTASNEKLFF	TGCGCCAGCAGCTTAGGGACAGCAAGTAATGAAAAACTGTTTTTT
TRBV27	few	TRBJ2-7	TRBD2	CASSFRLAGADYEQYF	TGTGCCAGCAGTTTCAGATTAGCGGGGGCTGACTACGAGCAGTACTTC